This TCR beta chain was retrieved from a study of blood T cell repertoires in COVID-19. Overall study: Whether acute or convalescent, the COVID-19 samples came from the United States, Italy and Spain. PBMCs, B-cell-depleted T cells, or T cells provided the cDNA or gDNA that made up the material.

In the study's own analysis: Amplified reference gene primers provided the basis for estimating nucleated cell counts. Sequencing used immunoSEQ multiplex PCR; TCRdb keeps in-frame clones, though not all of them. That table furnishes V, J and clone size, whereas the DNA furnished D and trimming. The sample consists of 78,000 or so clones, 83% of them appearing once. The CDR3 contains 17 residues. Germline CDR1 and CDR2: LGHNT and FRNRAP. Trimming took 0 bases from V and 7 from J, leaving 22 bases between them. Sequencing used peripheral blood. This clonotype was obtained from a woman aged 60-75 years with acute or convalescent COVID-19. The chain carries TRBV12-5 and TRBJ2-7, with D maybe TRBD2 (6 bases). The CDR3 region is CASGLVLAGTSLGEQYF. The CDR3 DNA is TGTGCTAGTGGTTTGGTCCTCGCCGGGACTTCCTTGGGAGAGCAGTACTTC.